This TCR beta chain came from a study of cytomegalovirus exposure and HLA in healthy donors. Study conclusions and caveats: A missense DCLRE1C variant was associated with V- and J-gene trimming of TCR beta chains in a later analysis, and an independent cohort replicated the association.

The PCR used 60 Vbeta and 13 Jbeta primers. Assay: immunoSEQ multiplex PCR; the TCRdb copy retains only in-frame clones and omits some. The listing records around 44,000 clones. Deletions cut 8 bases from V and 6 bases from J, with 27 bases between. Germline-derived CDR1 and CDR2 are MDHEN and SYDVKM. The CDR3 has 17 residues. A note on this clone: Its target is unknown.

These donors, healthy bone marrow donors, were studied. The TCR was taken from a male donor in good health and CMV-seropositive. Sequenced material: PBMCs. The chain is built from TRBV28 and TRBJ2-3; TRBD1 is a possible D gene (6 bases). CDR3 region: CASPPPGTPVSADTQYF. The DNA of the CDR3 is TGTGCCAGCCCGCCCCCCGGGACACCGGTTAGTGCCGATACGCAGTATTTT.